A selection of T cell receptor beta chains follows, all from one sample in a study of blood T cell repertoires in COVID-19. TCRdb's table, derived via immunoSEQ multiplex PCR, lists solely in-frame clones and lacks some. This sample has 250,000 to 300,000 clones, with roughly nine tenths found just once. Sequenced input: peripheral blood. All receptors come from a woman between 50 and 59 years old who had recovered from COVID-19. Each CDR3 is given with its conserved first and last residue. The order of the fields is D gene, J gene, V gene, clone size, CDR3 DNA, CDR3 protein. A D gene is named only where the DNA matches it firmly. Clone size is given for some rows only: seen once, a few or many times, or a class if the clone is expanded.

d_gene: TRBD2; j_gene: TRBJ2-5; v_gene: TRBV5-1; abundance: .; CDR3nt: TGCGCCAGCAGCTTGGCATGGATCCGGGGGGACGAGACATTCCAGTACTTC; CDR3aa: CASSLAWIRGDETFQYF
d_gene: .; j_gene: TRBJ1-1; v_gene: TRBV10-3; abundance: .; CDR3nt: TGTGCCACCAGAATACAGACAGGAAACACTGAAGCTTTCTTT; CDR3aa: CATRIQTGNTEAFF
d_gene: .; j_gene: TRBJ1-1; v_gene: TRBV6-5; abundance: .; CDR3nt: TGTGCCAGCAGTTACGAGATGGTGAACACTGAAGCTTTCTTT; CDR3aa: CASSYEMVNTEAFF
d_gene: .; j_gene: TRBJ1-2; v_gene: TRBV29-1; abundance: .; CDR3nt: TGCAGCGTTGAGAGATCCCCTGGTCGGTCCTATGGCTACACCTTC; CDR3aa: CSVERSPGRSYGYTF
d_gene: .; j_gene: TRBJ1-6; v_gene: TRBV6-6; abundance: .; CDR3nt: TGTGCCAGCAGTTACTCGTCGGGGGGGAATTCACCCCTCCACTTT; CDR3aa: CASSYSSGGNSPLHF
d_gene: .; j_gene: TRBJ2-3; v_gene: TRBV19; abundance: .; CDR3nt: TGTGCCAGTAGTATAGATGTAGCGGCTAGCACAGATACGCAGTATTTT; CDR3aa: CASSIDVAASTDTQYF
d_gene: .; j_gene: TRBJ1-2; v_gene: TRBV18; abundance: .; CDR3nt: TGTGCCAGCTCACCAACAGCTCCCTATGGCTACACCTTC; CDR3aa: CASSPTAPYGYTF
d_gene: TRBD2; j_gene: TRBJ2-2; v_gene: TRBV12-5; abundance: .; CDR3nt: TGTGCTAGTGGTTGGGGCGGGGGAAACACCGGGGAGCTGTTTTTT; CDR3aa: CASGWGGGNTGELFF
d_gene: TRBD1; j_gene: TRBJ1-2; v_gene: TRBV7-2; abundance: .; CDR3nt: TGTGCCAGCAGCTGGGACAGGGGCTATGGCTACACCTTC; CDR3aa: CASSWDRGYGYTF
d_gene: .; j_gene: TRBJ1-1; v_gene: TRBV3-1/TRBV3-2; abundance: .; CDR3nt: TGTGCCAGCAGCCAAGATCCGAGGGCAGCGGGGGGCACTGAAGCTTTCTTT; CDR3aa: CASSQDPRAAGGTEAFF
d_gene: TRBD1; j_gene: TRBJ1-4; v_gene: TRBV28; abundance: .; CDR3nt: TGTGCCAGCAGTTCCTCCTTGACAGGGGGAAATGAAAAACTGTTTTTT; CDR3aa: CASSSSLTGGNEKLFF
d_gene: .; j_gene: TRBJ2-6; v_gene: TRBV6-5; abundance: .; CDR3nt: TGTGCCAGCAGTTACACCCCAGGGTCTGGGGCCAACGTCCTGACTTTC; CDR3aa: CASSYTPGSGANVLTF
d_gene: .; j_gene: TRBJ2-1; v_gene: TRBV5-1; abundance: .; CDR3nt: TGCGCCAGCAGCTTGGACCCCGGGGGAGTCAATGAGCAGTTCTTC; CDR3aa: CASSLDPGGVNEQFF
d_gene: TRBD1; j_gene: TRBJ1-1; v_gene: TRBV19; abundance: .; CDR3nt: TGTGCCAGTAGAACAGGGGTGAACACTGAAGCTTTCTTT; CDR3aa: CASRTGVNTEAFF
d_gene: .; j_gene: TRBJ1-4; v_gene: TRBV3-1/TRBV3-2; abundance: few; CDR3nt: TGTGCCAGCAGCCAAGATGGGGGGGGGAGGAAACTGTTTTTT; CDR3aa: CASSQDGGGRKLFF
d_gene: TRBD2; j_gene: TRBJ2-3; v_gene: TRBV7-3; abundance: .; CDR3nt: TGTGCCAGCAGCTTAATTGCGGGAGGCGGCGGAGATACGCAGTATTTT; CDR3aa: CASSLIAGGGGDTQYF
d_gene: .; j_gene: TRBJ2-7; v_gene: TRBV9; abundance: .; CDR3nt: TGTGCCAGCAGCGTAGGCTCTTCCGGGGGCGAGCAGTACTTC; CDR3aa: CASSVGSSGGEQYF
d_gene: TRBD1; j_gene: TRBJ1-3; v_gene: TRBV6-5; abundance: .; CDR3nt: TGTGCCAGCGGGACAGGAACCTCTGGAAACACCATATATTTT; CDR3aa: CASGTGTSGNTIYF
d_gene: .; j_gene: TRBJ2-3; v_gene: TRBV24-1; abundance: .; CDR3nt: TGTGCCACCAGTGGGGCTGGGGCAGAGAGCACAGATACGCAGTATTTT; CDR3aa: CATSGAGAESTDTQYF
d_gene: TRBD1; j_gene: TRBJ1-1; v_gene: TRBV7-8; abundance: .; CDR3nt: TGTGCCAGCAGCTTAGGAGGGGGCAGGGGGAACACTGAAGCTTTCTTT; CDR3aa: CASSLGGGRGNTEAFF
d_gene: .; j_gene: TRBJ1-2; v_gene: TRBV4-2; abundance: .; CDR3nt: TGTGCCAGCAGCCAAGATATAGGGGCCCATTTTGATGGCTACACCTTC; CDR3aa: CASSQDIGAHFDGYTF
d_gene: TRBD2; j_gene: TRBJ2-1; v_gene: TRBV5-1; abundance: .; CDR3nt: TGCGCCAGCAGCCACGCTACTAGATTAGCGGGAGGGCGGGATGAGCAGTTCTTC; CDR3aa: CASSHATRLAGGRDEQFF
d_gene: .; j_gene: TRBJ1-5; v_gene: TRBV2; abundance: once; CDR3nt: TGTGCCAGCAGGGGCAGAGAATTGCCCCAGCATTTT; CDR3aa: CASRGRELPQHF
d_gene: .; j_gene: TRBJ2-7; v_gene: TRBV28; abundance: .; CDR3nt: TGTGCCAGCAGTCCCCCGGGGAGGCTCGACGAGCAGTACTTC; CDR3aa: CASSPPGRLDEQYF
d_gene: .; j_gene: TRBJ2-1; v_gene: TRBV20-1; abundance: .; CDR3nt: TGCAGTGCTTTACAGCACAATGAGCAGTTCTTC; CDR3aa: CSALQHNEQFF
d_gene: .; j_gene: TRBJ1-1; v_gene: TRBV4-3; abundance: .; CDR3nt: TGCGCCAGCAGCCGGCTTCGGGACGGGAGGAACACTGAAGCTTTCTTT; CDR3aa: CASSRLRDGRNTEAFF
d_gene: TRBD2; j_gene: TRBJ2-5; v_gene: TRBV5-1; abundance: .; CDR3nt: TGCGCCAGCAAGCGGGGGCGAGGCGAGACCCAGTACTTC; CDR3aa: CASKRGRGETQYF
d_gene: TRBD1; j_gene: TRBJ1-1; v_gene: TRBV4-2; abundance: .; CDR3nt: TGTGCCAGCAGCCAAGCAGGGGGTGGGGGTCTGACTGAAGCTTTCTTT; CDR3aa: CASSQAGGGGLTEAFF
d_gene: .; j_gene: TRBJ2-7; v_gene: TRBV19; abundance: .; CDR3nt: TGTGCCAGTAGTATAGCAGGAGGGGGCCCCTACGAGCAGTACTTC; CDR3aa: CASSIAGGGPYEQYF
d_gene: TRBD1; j_gene: TRBJ2-7; v_gene: TRBV28; abundance: .; CDR3nt: TGTGCCAGCAGTTTCCCCGGGACAGGGATATCCTACGAGCAGTACTTC; CDR3aa: CASSFPGTGISYEQYF
d_gene: .; j_gene: TRBJ2-7; v_gene: TRBV5-1; abundance: .; CDR3nt: TGCGCCAGCAGCCGGGGAGGGGGAGCCTACTCCTACGAGCAGTACTTC; CDR3aa: CASSRGGGAYSYEQYF
d_gene: .; j_gene: TRBJ1-3; v_gene: TRBV2; abundance: .; CDR3nt: TGTGCCAGCAGCGCGGACAGTTACTCTGGAAACACCATATATTTT; CDR3aa: CASSADSYSGNTIYF
d_gene: .; j_gene: TRBJ1-5; v_gene: TRBV5-6; abundance: .; CDR3nt: TGTGCCAGCAGCCCCTCAACCCCACGGAGGAACCAGCCCCAGCATTTT; CDR3aa: CASSPSTPRRNQPQHF
d_gene: TRBD1; j_gene: TRBJ2-5; v_gene: TRBV7-7; abundance: .; CDR3nt: TGTGCTAGCAGCTTGGGTCCGGGACAGGGGACGGAGACCCAGTACTTC; CDR3aa: CASSLGPGQGTETQYF
d_gene: TRBD2; j_gene: TRBJ2-7; v_gene: TRBV15; abundance: .; CDR3nt: TGTGCCACCAGCAGATCGGGGGGTCCCGACGAGCAGTACTTC; CDR3aa: CATSRSGGPDEQYF
d_gene: .; j_gene: TRBJ1-2; v_gene: TRBV21-1; abundance: .; CDR3nt: TGTGCCGGCCCTTCCTGGGCTGGTGGCTACACCTTC; CDR3aa: CAGPSWAGGYTF
d_gene: .; j_gene: TRBJ1-2; v_gene: TRBV30; abundance: .; CDR3nt: TGTGCCTGGAGTGTAGCAATCTACTATGGCTACACCTTC; CDR3aa: CAWSVAIYYGYTF
d_gene: .; j_gene: TRBJ1-4; v_gene: TRBV7-9; abundance: .; CDR3nt: TGTGCCAGCAGACCCTCTCTAGGTATAATGGATGAAAAACTGTTTTTT; CDR3aa: CASRPSLGIMDEKLFF
d_gene: TRBD1; j_gene: TRBJ1-1; v_gene: TRBV5-1; abundance: .; CDR3nt: TGCGCCAGCAGCTTGGGTGGGACAGGGCTCCTGAACACTGAAGCTTTCTTT; CDR3aa: CASSLGGTGLLNTEAFF
d_gene: TRBD1; j_gene: TRBJ2-7; v_gene: TRBV7-9; abundance: .; CDR3nt: TGTGCCAGCAGCTTAGCGCGGGGACAGGCCTACGAGCAGTACTTC; CDR3aa: CASSLARGQAYEQYF
d_gene: .; j_gene: TRBJ1-1; v_gene: TRBV30; abundance: .; CDR3nt: TGTGCCTGGAGTGTTCGTCTCACTGAAGCTTTCTTT; CDR3aa: CAWSVRLTEAFF
d_gene: .; j_gene: TRBJ2-1; v_gene: TRBV6-2/TRBV6-3; abundance: .; CDR3nt: TGTGCCAGCAGTTACGGCGGGGGCTCCTCCTACAATGAGCAGTTCTTC; CDR3aa: CASSYGGGSSYNEQFF
d_gene: TRBD2; j_gene: TRBJ2-1; v_gene: TRBV7-9; abundance: few; CDR3nt: TGTGCCAGCAGAAACGGGGATAGCGGGAACAATGAGCAGTTCTTC; CDR3aa: CASRNGDSGNNEQFF
d_gene: .; j_gene: TRBJ1-3; v_gene: TRBV10-3; abundance: .; CDR3nt: TGTGCCATTCGGACATCTGGAAACACCATATATTTT; CDR3aa: CAIRTSGNTIYF
d_gene: TRBD1; j_gene: TRBJ1-4; v_gene: TRBV7-2; abundance: once; CDR3nt: TGTGCCAGCAGCTCACGGACCGGGACAGGGTATGGAAAACTGTTTTTT; CDR3aa: CASSSRTGTGYGKLFF
d_gene: .; j_gene: TRBJ1-1; v_gene: TRBV5-5; abundance: .; CDR3nt: TGTGCCAGCAGCTTGGTACGGGGAACGAACACTGAAGCTTTCTTT; CDR3aa: CASSLVRGTNTEAFF
d_gene: .; j_gene: TRBJ2-7; v_gene: TRBV4-1; abundance: .; CDR3nt: TGCGCCAGCAGCCAAGAGCGGCTAGGGGAAAGGTACTTC; CDR3aa: CASSQERLGERYF
d_gene: .; j_gene: TRBJ1-2; v_gene: TRBV27; abundance: .; CDR3nt: TGTGCCAGCAGTTTAGGGGGGGGGTTCTATGGCTACACCTTC; CDR3aa: CASSLGGGFYGYTF
d_gene: .; j_gene: TRBJ1-5; v_gene: TRBV6-2/TRBV6-3; abundance: .; CDR3nt: TGTGCCAGCAGTTACGGGCAGGGGATAAATCAGCCCCAGCATTTT; CDR3aa: CASSYGQGINQPQHF
d_gene: TRBD1; j_gene: TRBJ1-2; v_gene: TRBV30; abundance: .; CDR3nt: TGTGCCTGGAGGGAGACGACAGGGGGCAGAGGTGGCTACACCTTC; CDR3aa: CAWRETTGGRGGYTF
d_gene: .; j_gene: TRBJ1-1; v_gene: TRBV18; abundance: .; CDR3nt: TGTGCCAGCTCACCAAGGCCACTAACTGAAGCTTTCTTT; CDR3aa: CASSPRPLTEAFF
d_gene: TRBD1; j_gene: TRBJ2-1; v_gene: TRBV7-9; abundance: .; CDR3nt: TGTGCCAGCAGCTTAGGTTCAGGGGGCAGGGGGAATGAGCAGTTCTTC; CDR3aa: CASSLGSGGRGNEQFF
d_gene: TRBD2; j_gene: TRBJ2-7; v_gene: TRBV7-2; abundance: .; CDR3nt: TGTGCCAGCAGCAAAGGGACTAGCGGGGCGAAGACCTACGAGCAGTACTTC; CDR3aa: CASSKGTSGAKTYEQYF
d_gene: .; j_gene: TRBJ1-2; v_gene: TRBV19; abundance: .; CDR3nt: TGTGCCAGTAGTATAGAGGGTCTGCTATGGAAGACAGATGGCTACACCTTC; CDR3aa: CASSIEGLLWKTDGYTF
d_gene: .; j_gene: TRBJ2-1; v_gene: TRBV7-2; abundance: .; CDR3nt: TGTGCCAGCAGCCCGGGTGGGGGCGGAACGCAGTTCTTC; CDR3aa: CASSPGGGGTQFF
d_gene: .; j_gene: TRBJ1-1; v_gene: TRBV6-2/TRBV6-3; abundance: .; CDR3nt: TGTGCCAGCAGTTACTCGATGGGAGGAGGGGCAGGGCTAAAGAACACTGAAGCTTTCTTT; CDR3aa: CASSYSMGGGAGLKNTEAFF
d_gene: .; j_gene: TRBJ2-5; v_gene: TRBV5-1; abundance: once; CDR3nt: TGCGCCAGCAGCTTGGCCAAAGGGGGCGGGGGGACCCAAGAGACCCAGTACTTC; CDR3aa: CASSLAKGGGGTQETQYF